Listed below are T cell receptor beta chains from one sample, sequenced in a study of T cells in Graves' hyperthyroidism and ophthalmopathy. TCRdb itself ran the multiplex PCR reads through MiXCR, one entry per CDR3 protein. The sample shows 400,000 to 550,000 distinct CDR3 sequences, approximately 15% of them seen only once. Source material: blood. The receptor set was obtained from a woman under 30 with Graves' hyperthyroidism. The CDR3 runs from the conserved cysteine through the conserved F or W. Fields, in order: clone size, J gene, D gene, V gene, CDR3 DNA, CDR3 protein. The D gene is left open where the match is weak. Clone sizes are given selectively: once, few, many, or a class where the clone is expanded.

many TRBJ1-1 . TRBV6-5 TGTGCCAGCAGTTACTCGGGGGGACCGAACACTGAAGCTTTCTTT CASSYSGGPNTEAFF
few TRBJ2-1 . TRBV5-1 TGCGCCAGCAGCTCCCTAGGGGGTCCCCCCTACAATGAGCAGTTCTTC CASSSLGGPPYNEQFF
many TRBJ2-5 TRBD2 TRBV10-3 TGTGCCATCAGGGGGACTAGCGGGCCTCAAGAGACCCAGTACTTC CAIRGTSGPQETQYF
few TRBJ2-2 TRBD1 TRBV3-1 TGTGCCAGCAGCCACCAGGGGGCCGGGGAGCTGTTTTTT CASSHQGAGELFF
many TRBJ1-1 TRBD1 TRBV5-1 TGCGCCAGCAACGTTGAGGGGGCAACTGAAGCTTTCTTT CASNVEGATEAFF
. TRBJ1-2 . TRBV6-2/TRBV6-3 TGTGCCAGCATGAGTGGCAGGTCGGATAACTATGGCTACACCTTC CASMSGRSDNYGYTF
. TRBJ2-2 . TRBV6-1 TGTGCCAGCAGAACACCAGCGAACACCGGGGAGCTGTTTTTT CASRTPANTGELFF
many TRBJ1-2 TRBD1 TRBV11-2 TGTGCCAGCAGCGCCCCGGGACAGCAAACGCCTAACTATGGCTACACCTTC CASSAPGQQTPNYGYTF
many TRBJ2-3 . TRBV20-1 TGCAGTGCCGGCAGGGTGAGAGGGGGATTCACAGATACGCAGTATTTT CSAGRVRGGFTDTQYF
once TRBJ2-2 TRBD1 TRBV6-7 TGTGCCAGCAGTGCCGAGGACAGGACGAACACCGGGGAGCTGTTTTTT CASSAEDRTNTGELFF
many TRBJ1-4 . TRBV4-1 TGCGCCAGCAGCCGGGAGAGGGTTCTGAATGAAAAACTGTTTTTT CASSRERVLNEKLFF
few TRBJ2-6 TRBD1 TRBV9 TGTGCCAGCAGCATAGGCCAGGGGGCGGTTGGGGCCAACGTCCTGACTTTC CASSIGQGAVGANVLTF
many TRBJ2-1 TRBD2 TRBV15 TGTGCCACCAGCGGTCCTACTAGCGGGAGTTTCGCTGAGCAGTTCTTC CATSGPTSGSFAEQFF
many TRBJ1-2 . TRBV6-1 TGTGCCAGCATTAACGGACGTCGTGGCTATGGCTACACCTTC CASINGRRGYGYTF
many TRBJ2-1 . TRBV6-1 TGTGCCAGCAGTCCCCCCGTGGGGAGCTACAATGAGCAGTTCTTC CASSPPVGSYNEQFF
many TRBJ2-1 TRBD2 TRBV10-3 TGTGCCATCCCCCCTAGCGGGTGCTCCTACAATGAGCAGTTCTTC CAIPPSGCSYNEQFF
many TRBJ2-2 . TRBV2 TGTGCCTCTTTAGGGACTGGCGGGGTTGAGCACACCGGGGAGCTGTTTTTT CASLGTGGVEHTGELFF
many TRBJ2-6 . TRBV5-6 TGTGCCAGCAGCACCCTCGGGGAGGGGGAGGCCAACGTCCTGACTTTC CASSTLGEGEANVLTF
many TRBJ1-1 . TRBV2 TGTGCCAGCAGTCCTCTCGGGACGGCGAACACTGAAGCTTTCTTT CASSPLGTANTEAFF
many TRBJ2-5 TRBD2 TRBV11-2 TGTGCCAGCAGCCTGTCCGGGGGAGCTAGCGGGCAAGAGACCCAGTACTTC CASSLSGGASGQETQYF
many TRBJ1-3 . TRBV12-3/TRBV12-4 TGTGCCAGCAGTTTAGCAGCTACTGGAAACACCATATATTTT CASSLAATGNTIYF
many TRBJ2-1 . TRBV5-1 TGCGCCAGCAGCTTGGGTGGGACCAACTACAATGAGCAGTTCTTC CASSLGGTNYNEQFF
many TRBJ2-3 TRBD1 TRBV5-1 TGCGCCAGCAGTTCCGTCCGGGACAGGGACACAGATACGCAGTATTTT CASSSVRDRDTDTQYF
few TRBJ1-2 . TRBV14 TGTGCCAGCAGCCATGCGGAGCTACTCTATGGCTACACCTTC CASSHAELLYGYTF
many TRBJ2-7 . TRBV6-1 TGTGCCAGCAGTGAAGGATACTACGAGCAGTACTTC CASSEGYYEQYF
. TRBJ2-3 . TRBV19 TGTGCCAGTAGTATTAGCCCTCCCGGGACGGCCCCAGATACGCAGTATTTT CASSISPPGTAPDTQYF
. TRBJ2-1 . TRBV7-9 TGTGCCAGTCGCCGGGACGGATTCTACAATGAGCAGTTCTTC CASRRDGFYNEQFF
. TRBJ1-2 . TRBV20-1 TGCAGTGCTAGAGTACGGAATAACTATGGCTACACCTTC CSARVRNNYGYTF
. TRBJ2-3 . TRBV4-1 TGCGCCAGCAGCCAAGTGGCCGACTCTCCTGGTACGCAGTATTTT CASSQVADSPGTQYF
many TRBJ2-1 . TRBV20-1 TGCAGTGCTAGAGTGAAATTTGGCCGCTCCTACAATGAGCAGTTCTTC CSARVKFGRSYNEQFF
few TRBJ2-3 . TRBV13 TGTGCCAGCAGCTCCGCCGGGATTTACACAGATACGCAGTATTTT CASSSAGIYTDTQYF
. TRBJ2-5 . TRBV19 TGTGCCAGTAGTACGCTCTTACTACAAGAGACCCAGTACTTC CASSTLLLQETQYF
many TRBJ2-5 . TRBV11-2 TGTGCCAGCGACACCCTCCCGGGGCAGGGCTTGGGGACCCAGTACTTC CASDTLPGQGLGTQYF
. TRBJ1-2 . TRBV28 TGTGCCAGCAGTTTAGGAGGGTACCTCTCTGGCTACACCTTC CASSLGGYLSGYTF
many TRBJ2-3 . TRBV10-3 TGTGCCATCAGCCGGGACAAACTTAGCACAGATACGCAGTATTTT CAISRDKLSTDTQYF
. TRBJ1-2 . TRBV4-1 TGCGCCAGCAGCCAAACGGGACCTTCTGGGGGCTACACCTTC CASSQTGPSGGYTF
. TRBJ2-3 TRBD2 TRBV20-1 TGCAGTGCTGACCGTTTACGGGGGGTCACAGATACGCAGTATTTT CSADRLRGVTDTQYF
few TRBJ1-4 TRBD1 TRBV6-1 TGTGCCAGCAGAAAACAGGGGGTTGCTAATGAAAAACTGTTTTTT CASRKQGVANEKLFF
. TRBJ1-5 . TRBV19 TGTGCCAGTAGATACACAGGGCGGCAGCCCCAGCATTTT CASRYTGRQPQHF
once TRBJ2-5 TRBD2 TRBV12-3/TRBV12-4 TGTGCCAGCAGGGTTAGCGGGAGCCGGACTCAAGAGACCCAGTACTTC CASRVSGSRTQETQYF
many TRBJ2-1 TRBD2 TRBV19 TGTGCCAGTAGTATCGGACTAGTGAGCTCCTACAATGAGCAGTTCTTC CASSIGLVSSYNEQFF
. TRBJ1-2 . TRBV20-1 TGCAGTGCTAGAAGCGAGCAGGAGTATGGCTACACCTTC CSARSEQEYGYTF
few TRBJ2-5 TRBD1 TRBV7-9 TGTGCCAGCAGCACCCCTGCGACAGGGGGGGGAGAGACCCAGTACTTC CASSTPATGGGETQYF
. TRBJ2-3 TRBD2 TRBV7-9 TGTGCCAGCAGCTTAGGGTGGTCTAGCGGGAAGTATACGCAGTATTTT CASSLGWSSGKYTQYF
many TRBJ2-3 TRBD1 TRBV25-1 TGTGCCAGCAGTGATCTCCGGACAGGGGGAGCGCCTGCCACAGATACGCAGTATTTT CASSDLRTGGAPATDTQYF
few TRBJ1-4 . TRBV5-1 TGCGCCAGCAGCTTGGTTTTCGCCCAGGAGGGGGAAAAACTGTTTTTT CASSLVFAQEGEKLFF
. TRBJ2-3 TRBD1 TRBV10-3 TGTGCCATCAGACCGGGACAGGGGGCCGCAGATACGCAGTATTTT CAIRPGQGAADTQYF
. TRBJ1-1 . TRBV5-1 TGCGCCAGCAGCTCGACGCACCCGGGGACGGATGAAGCTTTCTTT CASSSTHPGTDEAFF
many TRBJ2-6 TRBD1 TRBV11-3 TGTGCCAGCAGCCCTAGACAGGGAACTGGGGCCAACGTCCTGACTTTC CASSPRQGTGANVLTF
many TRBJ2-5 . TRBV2 TGTGCCAGCAGTTGGGAGACCCAGTACTTC CASSWETQYF
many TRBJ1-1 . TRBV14 TGTGCCAGCAGCCACCGAAGTGAAGCTTTCTTT CASSHRSEAFF
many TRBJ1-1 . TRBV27 TGTGCCAGCAGTTTAGGTCTGAAAACTGAAGCTTTCTTT CASSLGLKTEAFF
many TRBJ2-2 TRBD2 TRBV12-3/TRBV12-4 TGTGCCAGCAAAGCGGGAGCTCTGAACACCGGGGAGCTGTTTTTT CASKAGALNTGELFF
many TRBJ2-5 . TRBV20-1 TGCAGTGCTCAGGGCGCACTACAAGAGACCCAGTACTTC CSAQGALQETQYF